A single sample is the source of the 18 T cell receptor beta chains below, sequenced in a study of identical twins (dated by TCRdb to about 2016). The library was prepared using 5' RACE. Instrument on record: Illumina HiSeq 2000. The public reads were quality trimmed at Q25 with fastp and then assembled into clones with MiXCR by TCRdb, keeping productive beta chains. Each CDR3 protein appears once, grouped with its most common genes and DNA. The sample contains roughly 700,000 distinct CDR3 sequences, about 9.4% of them found a single time. Of the sample, approximately 0.89% is held by the ten largest clones. The sample also formed part of further work on yellow fever vaccine responses in identical twins.

Sample: PBMCs. The receptors here all came from a woman aged 18 to 35 in good health.

Ten or more counts support this clonotype. V is TRBV5-1 and J is TRBJ2-7; tentatively, D is TRBD1 or TRBD2 (5 bases each). Trimming left V 2 bases short and J 3 bases short, with 15 bases between. The CDR3 covers 15 residues. The V gene's germline CDR1 is SGHRS and CDR2 YFSETQ. The CDR3 is CASSLEGSSLYEQYF. The CDR3 DNA reads as TGCGCCAGCAGCTTAGAGGGGTCTTCTCTCTACGAGCAGTACTTC.

The V gene is TRBV19, the J gene TRBJ2-7; D unclear. Germline V gene data show CDR1 as LNHDA and CDR2 as SQIVND (reference sequence). The CDR3 loop spans 16 amino acids. V was cut by 4 bases and J by 0 bases, with 16 bases left in between. The DNA of the CDR3 is TGTGCCAGTAGTAACTATAGGACGGAGAACTCCTACGAGCAGTACTTC. Translating gives CASSNYRTENSYEQYF.

This clonotype was counted between two and nine times. The DNA for the CDR3 is TGTGCCAGCAGCGAAAGAAGTCGGCAGGTCGGGGGCTACACCTTC. Translated, it gives CASSERSRQVGGYTF. V is TRBV7-2 and J is TRBJ1-2; D ambiguous. CDR3 length equals 15 residues. The ends were cut back, 5 bases at V and 8 bases at J, with 21 bases in the middle. The germline V gene has CDR1 SGHTA and CDR2 FQGNSA.

The chain is built from TRBV15 and TRBJ1-6; D is unresolved. This CDR3 is 15 amino acids long. Germline V CDR1 and CDR2: LNHNV, YYDKDF (reference sequence). The germline V and J ends were trimmed by 3 bases and 10 bases, with 16 bases remaining between them. For the CDR3, the DNA is TGTGCCACCAGCAGGGACCGGGAAGTTCGATCACCCCTCCACTTT. Protein product: CATSRDREVRSPLHF.

The V and J genes are TRBV4-1 and TRBJ2-3; TRBD1 aligns across 8 bases. Unmatched junction bases numbered 8, after V lost 1 base and J lost 2 bases. The CDR3 covers 17 residues. In germline, CDR1 is MGHRA, CDR2 YSYEKL. The CDR3 nucleotides read TGCGCCAGCAGCCAAGCCGGGACAGGATCCTACACAGATACGCAGTATTTT. This codes for CASSQAGTGSYTDTQYF.

This clonotype was observed a few times. The chain recombines TRBV15 with TRBJ1-2; D unclear. CDR1 is LNHNV, CDR2 YYDKDF, per germline (reference sequence). CDR3 size: 15 residues. The V and J ends lost 0 bases and 0 bases respectively, with 8 bases between them. The CDR3 sequence is CATSRDAVPNYGYTF. DNA for the CDR3: TGTGCCACCAGCAGAGATGCGGTTCCTAACTATGGCTACACCTTC.

There are many counts of this clonotype. The J gene is TRBJ2-3, the V gene TRBV7-2, with 12 bases identical to TRBD2. This CDR3 spans 14 amino acids. After removal of 8 bases from V and 4 bases from J, the junction contained 4 bases not matched to a gene. The V gene's germline CDR1 is SGHTA and CDR2 FQGNSA. This CDR3 reads CASLLAGGADTQYF. The DNA of the CDR3 is TGTGCCAGCTTGCTAGCGGGAGGGGCAGATACGCAGTATTTT.

This clonotype was recorded many times. The chain employs TRBV6-2 or TRBV6-3 and TRBJ2-5; D perhaps matches TRBD1 (6 bases). Trimming removed 5 bases at V and 5 bases at J, with 18 bases between. CDR3 size: 15 residues. Germline V CDR1 and CDR2: MNHEY, SVGEGT. CDR3 sequence reads: CASSIGQWLVETQYF. The CDR3 nucleotides are TGTGCCAGCAGTATCGGACAGTGGCTCGTGGAGACCCAGTACTTC.

This clonotype was counted only a few times. The chain joins TRBV28 to TRBJ1-1; no clear D. Trimming pared 3 bases from V and 3 bases from J, leaving 14 bases between. Germline V lookup: CDR1 MDHEN, CDR2 SYDVKM. The CDR3 sequence is 15 residues long. CDR3: CASSFRTHKHTEAFF. The CDR3 DNA sequence: TGTGCCAGCAGTTTTCGAACACATAAACACACTGAAGCTTTCTTT.

The V and J genes are TRBV2 and TRBJ2-7, with a tentative D call TRBD2 (7 bases). Germline V gives CDR1 SNHLY, CDR2 FYNNEI. V gave up 6 bases and J gave up 0 bases, with 12 bases separating them. This CDR3 region has 14 residues. CDR3 sequence: CASREGGTSYEQYF. CDR3 DNA: TGTGCCAGCAGGGAGGGGGGGACCTCCTACGAGCAGTACTTC.

This clonotype occurred a few times. V is TRBV2 and J is TRBJ1-5; D call uncertain. The CDR3 has 13 amino acids. The V end lost 7 bases, the J end lost 2 bases, and 9 bases lay between the germline ends. Germline CDR1 SNHLY, CDR2 FYNNEI. The CDR3: CASTQWGNQPQHF. The CDR3, as DNA: TGTGCCAGCACCCAGTGGGGCAATCAGCCCCAGCATTTT.

This clonotype was seen many times. The chain links TRBV6-1 to TRBJ1-6; D is ambiguous. The germline gives CDR1 MNHNS, CDR2 SASEGT. The CDR3 loop spans 16 amino acids. Trimming pared 6 bases from V and 7 bases from J, leaving 19 bases between. The CDR3 nucleotides read TGTGCCAGCAGACCCTCCTTAGGCGGGCGGAATTCACCCCTCCACTTT. Its protein is CASRPSLGGRNSPLHF.

Ten or more counts support this clonotype. This chain links TRBV18 with TRBJ2-5; the D gene is possibly TRBD1 (6 bases). Germline CDR1 and CDR2: KGHSH and LQKENI. V lost 5 bases and J lost 2, with 12 bases in between. The CDR3 totals 14 residues. The CDR3 nucleotides read TGTGCCAGCTCATCCACAGGGTGGCAAGAGACCCAGTACTTC. Translating it yields CASSSTGWQETQYF.

Many counts were recorded for this clonotype. The chain has TRBV6-1 and TRBJ1-2, with 12 positions matching TRBD1. CDR1 MNHNS and CDR2 SASEGT come from the germline V gene. Unmatched junction bases numbered 8, after V lost 5 bases and J lost 4 bases. This CDR3 is built from 16 residues. The DNA for the CDR3 is TGTGCCAGCAGTACCGCCGGGACAGGGGGCCTCTATGGCTACACCTTC. Amino acid sequence: CASSTAGTGGLYGYTF.

V and J are TRBV11-2 and TRBJ2-1; no firm D call. The V gene lost 0 bases and the J gene lost 9 bases, with 6 bases spanning the gap. In germline, CDR1 is SGHAT, CDR2 FQNNGV. The CDR3 is 12 amino acids. This CDR3 reads CASSLDYAEQFF. In DNA form, the CDR3 reads TGTGCCAGCAGCTTAGATTACGCTGAGCAGTTCTTC.

The table lists this clonotype with a few counts. The gene calls are TRBV2 and TRBJ2-1, with D perhaps assigned TRBD1 or TRBD2 (6 bases each). Germline lookup yields CDR1 SNHLY and CDR2 FYNNEI. This CDR3 has 15 amino acids. Trimming took 10 bases from V and 0 from J, leaving 16 bases between them. CDR3 in DNA: TGTGCCACCTTCCCGGGGGCGGCCTCCTACAATGAGCAGTTCTTC. Protein product: CATFPGAASYNEQFF.

The table lists this clonotype with many counts. This chain links TRBV6-5 with TRBJ2-7; 11 nucleotides agree with TRBD1. The CDR3 contains 16 residues. Germline trimming cut 0 bases from V and 4 bases from J; bases unmatched to any gene: 5. Per germline, CDR1 MNHEY and CDR2 SVGAGI. The chain's CDR3 is CASSYSMGQGGYEQYF. CDR3 nucleotides: TGTGCCAGCAGTTACTCGATGGGACAGGGGGGTTACGAGCAGTACTTC.

This clonotype was seen a handful of times. The CDR3 DNA reads as TGCGCCAGCACCAAGAGTACGACAGGGGGATCCGGGGAGCTGTTTTTT. This codes for CASTKSTTGGSGELFF. The J gene is TRBJ2-2, the V gene TRBV4-3; 9 nucleotides agree with TRBD1. The CDR3 runs to 16 residues. Germline CDR1 is LGHNA and CDR2 is YSLEER. V lost 7 bases and J lost 6; bases outside the gene matches: 12.